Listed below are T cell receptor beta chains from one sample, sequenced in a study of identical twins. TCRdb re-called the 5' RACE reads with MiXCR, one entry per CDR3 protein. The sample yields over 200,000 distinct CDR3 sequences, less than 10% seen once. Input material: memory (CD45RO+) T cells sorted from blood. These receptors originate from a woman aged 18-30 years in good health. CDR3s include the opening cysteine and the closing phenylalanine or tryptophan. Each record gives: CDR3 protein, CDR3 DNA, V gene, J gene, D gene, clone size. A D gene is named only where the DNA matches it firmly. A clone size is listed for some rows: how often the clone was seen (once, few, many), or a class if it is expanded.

CDR3 protein: CASSPDGYLYTDTQYF
CDR3 DNA: TGCGCCAGCAGCCCAGACGGCTACCTTTACACAGATACGCAGTATTTT
V gene: TRBV4-3
J gene: TRBJ2-3
D gene: .
clone size: few

CDR3 protein: CASRQGSAKNIQYF
CDR3 DNA: TGTGCCAGCAGACAGGGCTCAGCCAAAAACATTCAGTACTTC
V gene: TRBV6-1
J gene: TRBJ2-4
D gene: .
clone size: many

CDR3 protein: CSVARGDSGTQYF
CDR3 DNA: TGCAGCGTTGCACGAGGGGATAGCGGTACGCAGTATTTT
V gene: TRBV29-1
J gene: TRBJ2-3
D gene: .
clone size: .

CDR3 protein: CSVEWESSYEQYF
CDR3 DNA: TGCAGCGTTGAATGGGAGTCTAGCTACGAGCAGTACTTC
V gene: TRBV29-1
J gene: TRBJ2-7
D gene: .
clone size: .

CDR3 protein: CASSLDGGPQPQHF
CDR3 DNA: TGTGCCAGCAGCTTGGATGGGGGACCTCAGCCCCAGCATTTT
V gene: TRBV5-8
J gene: TRBJ1-5
D gene: .
clone size: .

CDR3 protein: CASSLVRGAAYNEQFF
CDR3 DNA: TGCGCCAGCAGTTTAGTACGCGGGGCCGCCTACAATGAGCAGTTCTTC
V gene: TRBV5-1
J gene: TRBJ2-1
D gene: .
clone size: many

CDR3 protein: CASSLMRRGDITGELFF
CDR3 DNA: TGTGCCAGCAGCTTGATGCGGCGGGGGGACATTACCGGGGAGCTGTTTTTT
V gene: TRBV5-5
J gene: TRBJ2-2
D gene: TRBD2
clone size: .

CDR3 protein: CASSAAYYEQYF
CDR3 DNA: TGTGCCAGCAGTGCCGCGTACTACGAGCAGTACTTC
V gene: TRBV12-3/TRBV12-4
J gene: TRBJ2-7
D gene: .
clone size: few

CDR3 protein: CASSLKEYKVETQYF
CDR3 DNA: TGTGCCAGCAGCTTAAAGGAATACAAGGTAGAGACCCAGTACTTC
V gene: TRBV5-6
J gene: TRBJ2-5
D gene: .
clone size: few

CDR3 protein: CSARGSGANVLTF
CDR3 DNA: TGCAGTGCTAGGGGCTCTGGGGCCAACGTCCTGACTTTC
V gene: TRBV20-1
J gene: TRBJ2-6
D gene: .
clone size: .

CDR3 protein: CASSPGRNYGYTF
CDR3 DNA: TGTGCCAGCAGTCCGGGACGGAACTATGGCTACACCTTC
V gene: TRBV12-3/TRBV12-4
J gene: TRBJ1-2
D gene: .
clone size: .

CDR3 protein: CASSKEGKTYEQYF
CDR3 DNA: TGTGCCAGCAGCAAGGAGGGGAAAACCTACGAGCAGTACTTC
V gene: TRBV3-1
J gene: TRBJ2-7
D gene: .
clone size: few

CDR3 protein: CASSLTLDTEAFF
CDR3 DNA: TGCGCCAGCAGCTTGACGTTGGACACTGAAGCTTTCTTT
V gene: TRBV5-1
J gene: TRBJ1-1
D gene: .
clone size: .

CDR3 protein: CASSLQLPGTVITDTQYF
CDR3 DNA: TGTGCCAGCAGCTTACAACTCCCCGGGACAGTAATTACAGATACGCAGTATTTT
V gene: TRBV7-7
J gene: TRBJ2-3
D gene: TRBD1
clone size: .

CDR3 protein: CSASDRSTEAFF
CDR3 DNA: TGCAGTGCTAGTGACAGGTCAACTGAAGCTTTCTTT
V gene: TRBV20-1
J gene: TRBJ1-1
D gene: .
clone size: many

CDR3 protein: CASRWTGTDTQYF
CDR3 DNA: TGTGCCAGCAGATGGACAGGGACAGATACGCAGTATTTT
V gene: TRBV6-2/TRBV6-3
J gene: TRBJ2-3
D gene: TRBD1
clone size: few

CDR3 protein: CATAGGRDSDTQYF
CDR3 DNA: TGTGCCACTGCTGGAGGCAGGGACTCAGATACGCAGTATTTT
V gene: TRBV7-6
J gene: TRBJ2-3
D gene: .
clone size: .

CDR3 protein: CASSDGRETGELFF
CDR3 DNA: TGTGCCAGCAGTGACGGAAGGGAAACCGGGGAGCTGTTTTTT
V gene: TRBV6-4
J gene: TRBJ2-2
D gene: .
clone size: .

CDR3 protein: CASSSALQQFF
CDR3 DNA: TGTGCCAGCAGCTCCGCTCTCCAGCAGTTCTTC
V gene: TRBV7-2
J gene: TRBJ2-1
D gene: .
clone size: .

CDR3 protein: CASSSRALRADTQYF
CDR3 DNA: TGTGCCAGCAGCTCCCGGGCCCTCCGGGCGGATACGCAGTATTTT
V gene: TRBV7-3
J gene: TRBJ2-3
D gene: .
clone size: .

CDR3 protein: CASSSHRGETQYF
CDR3 DNA: TGTGCCAGCAGCTCCCACAGGGGAGAGACCCAGTACTTC
V gene: TRBV7-2
J gene: TRBJ2-5
D gene: TRBD1
clone size: few

CDR3 protein: CASSTLAGGPDTQYF
CDR3 DNA: TGTGCCAGCAGCACACTAGCGGGAGGGCCAGATACGCAGTATTTT
V gene: TRBV11-2
J gene: TRBJ2-3
D gene: TRBD2
clone size: few

CDR3 protein: CASSRGTYEQYF
CDR3 DNA: TGTGCCAGCAGTCGGGGCACCTACGAGCAGTACTTC
V gene: TRBV6-2/TRBV6-3
J gene: TRBJ2-7
D gene: .
clone size: many

CDR3 protein: CASSLSVASGTDTQYF
CDR3 DNA: TGTGCCAGCTCACTTTCGGTCGCTAGCGGCACAGATACGCAGTATTTT
V gene: TRBV18
J gene: TRBJ2-3
D gene: .
clone size: .

CDR3 protein: CASRKTSNEQFF
CDR3 DNA: TGTGCCAGCAGAAAGACTAGCAATGAGCAGTTCTTC
V gene: TRBV11-2
J gene: TRBJ2-1
D gene: .
clone size: many

CDR3 protein: CASSQFTVLSYEQYF
CDR3 DNA: TGTGCCAGCAGCCAATTTACGGTTCTATCCTACGAGCAGTACTTC
V gene: TRBV3-1
J gene: TRBJ2-7
D gene: .
clone size: many

CDR3 protein: CASSSTEGAGYTF
CDR3 DNA: TGTGCCAGCAGCTCTACCGAGGGAGCTGGCTACACCTTC
V gene: TRBV7-9
J gene: TRBJ1-2
D gene: .
clone size: few

CDR3 protein: CASRPGTGDTGELFF
CDR3 DNA: TGTGCCAGCAGACCCGGGACAGGGGACACCGGGGAGCTGTTTTTT
V gene: TRBV6-1
J gene: TRBJ2-2
D gene: TRBD1
clone size: few

CDR3 protein: CASTSPDRAINEQFF
CDR3 DNA: TGTGCCAGCACGTCCCCGGACAGGGCAATCAATGAGCAGTTCTTC
V gene: TRBV2
J gene: TRBJ2-1
D gene: TRBD1
clone size: few

CDR3 protein: CASSQDVSGRNQETQYF
CDR3 DNA: TGTGCCAGCAGCCAAGACGTGAGCGGGAGGAACCAAGAGACCCAGTACTTC
V gene: TRBV4-2
J gene: TRBJ2-5
D gene: TRBD2
clone size: .

CDR3 protein: CASSLGTVLNIQYF
CDR3 DNA: TGTGCCAGCAGCTTGGGGACGGTGTTAAACATTCAGTACTTC
V gene: TRBV7-9
J gene: TRBJ2-4
D gene: .
clone size: few

CDR3 protein: CASKSDRSYNEQFF
CDR3 DNA: TGTGCCAGTAAGTCGGACAGGTCCTACAATGAGCAGTTCTTC
V gene: TRBV19
J gene: TRBJ2-1
D gene: TRBD1
clone size: few

CDR3 protein: CASSGGGGDGYTF
CDR3 DNA: TGTGCCAGCAGCGGAGGGGGGGGGGATGGCTACACCTTC
V gene: TRBV9
J gene: TRBJ1-2
D gene: .
clone size: .

CDR3 protein: CASRFQGAGNSPLHF
CDR3 DNA: TGCGCCAGCAGATTTCAGGGGGCAGGTAATTCACCCCTCCACTTT
V gene: TRBV5-1
J gene: TRBJ1-6
D gene: TRBD1
clone size: many

CDR3 protein: CASSGYRGGEQYF
CDR3 DNA: TGTGCCAGCAGCGGCTATCGCGGGGGCGAGCAGTACTTC
V gene: TRBV7-2
J gene: TRBJ2-7
D gene: TRBD2
clone size: few

CDR3 protein: CATHRDRSYNEQFF
CDR3 DNA: TGTGCCACACACCGGGACCGCTCCTACAATGAGCAGTTCTTC
V gene: TRBV2
J gene: TRBJ2-1
D gene: .
clone size: .